This T cell receptor beta chain was profiled in a study of post-analysis software for immune sequencing data (dated by TCRdb to the mid-2010s). With regard to the full study: The recorded disease courses included relapsing-remitting, secondary progressive and progressive-relapsing multiple sclerosis, and some patients had no subtype annotation. A subset of samples was prepared in parallel using single-end sample barcoding, then pooled and co-amplified after Illumina adapter ligation. The patient repertoires were set against 10 or so previously published healthy control repertoires from donors whose ages ranged from roughly 6 to 27 years.

TCR beta repertoires were profiled from peripheral blood of 13 young patients with multiple sclerosis to demonstrate the VDJtools post-analysis software. Multiple sclerosis patients were children and adolescents aged about 6 to 16 years. Receptors were amplified or captured by PCR. Sequencing instrument: Illumina HiSeq 2500. To reduce PCR and sequencing biases, unique molecular identifiers were incorporated into the TCR beta cDNA libraries. Per 1 to 10 million input T cells, 500,000 or so cDNA molecules were obtained, such that each molecule approximated one T cell. The same protocol used for the earlier healthy control dataset was applied to prepare and sequence the patient libraries. Within a given batch, samples were prepared together, multiplexed and sequenced on the same HiSeq lane. The original pipeline was this. Raw barcoded reads were processed with MIGEC, discarding single-read molecular identifier groups before consensus assembly and CDR3 extraction. Clonotype tables were post-analysed with VDJtools, and diversity was normalized by down-sampling all datasets to the smallest sample size. To correct batch-related cross-sample contamination, repertoire overlap clustering matched CDR3 amino acid sequences but not nucleotide sequences. In TCRdb, the public reads were trimmed at Q25 with fastp and aligned with MiXCR, with productive beta chains retained. Every distinct CDR3 protein forms one entry, paired with its most common genes and DNA. The V and J calls here are based on TCRdb, not the publication. This sample gives some 370,000 distinct CDR3 sequences in total; roughly 35% of them show up just once. Under 15% of the sample lies in the top ten.

The sample holds many counts of this clonotype. There is no known antigen for this receptor. The record has no base qualities; no much larger clone is one base away. On the study overall, not on this receptor specifically: Significantly higher frequencies in patients than in controls were found for roughly 5 TRBV segments, including TRBV5-6, TRBV5-1 and TRBV20-1. When samples were clustered directly using the F measure, samples prepared in the same batch co-clustered strongly, which prompted a batch-effect correction. Significantly lower normalized Chao1 diversity was found in multiple sclerosis patients than in controls, suggesting substantial peripheral T-cell clonal expansion. The control group was slightly older than the multiple sclerosis patient group.

For CDR1 and CDR2, the germline V gene lists ENHRY and SYGVKD. Here V drops 6 bases and J drops 1 base, and the junction holds 8 bases not matched to any gene. Taken from cysteine to phenylalanine, the CDR3 has 15 residues. The entry retains the CDR3 DNA only, 45 bases that are in frame from base 1. This TCR derives from a girl aged 10 to 17 with multiple sclerosis. The specimen was blood. This chain is built from TRBV10-3 and TRBJ2-5; TRBD1 fits 7 bases in the junction. The CDR3 region has the sequence CAISIGTAPQETQYF. In nucleotides, the sequence is TGTGCCATCAGCATTGGGACAGCCCCCCAAGAGACCCAGTACTTC.